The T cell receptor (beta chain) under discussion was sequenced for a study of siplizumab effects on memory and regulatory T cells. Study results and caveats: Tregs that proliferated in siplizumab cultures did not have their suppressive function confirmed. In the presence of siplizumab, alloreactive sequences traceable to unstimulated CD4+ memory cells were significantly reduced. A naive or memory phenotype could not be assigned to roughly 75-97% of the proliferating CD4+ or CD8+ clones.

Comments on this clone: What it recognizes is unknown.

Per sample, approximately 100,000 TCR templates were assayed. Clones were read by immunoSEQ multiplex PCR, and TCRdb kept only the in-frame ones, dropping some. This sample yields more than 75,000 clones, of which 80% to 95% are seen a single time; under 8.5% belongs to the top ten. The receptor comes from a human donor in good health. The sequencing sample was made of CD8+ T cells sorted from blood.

The DNA of the CDR3 is TGTGCCAGCAGCTTAGTCGCTATCACAGATACGCAGTATTTT. Translating gives CASSLVAITDTQYF. This rearrangement joins TRBV13 to TRBJ2-3; D unclear. There are 14 residues in the CDR3. Trimming removed 1 base at V and 2 bases at J, with 7 bases between. Looked up from germline, CDR1 is PRHDT and CDR2 is FYEKMQ (reference sequence). The full variable domain, its missing parts supplied by reference TRBV13 and TRBJ2-3, is AAGVIQSPRHLIKEKRETATLKCYPIPRHDTVYWYQQGPGQDPQFLISFYEKMQSDKGSIPDRFSAQQFSDYHSELNMSSLELGDSALYFCASSLVAITDTQYFGPGTRLTVL.